This T cell receptor (beta chain) was identified during a study of vaccination and CD4 T cells after COVID-19. CD4+ T cells that had been cultured provided DNA sequenced with the Oncomine TCR Beta short-read assay. TCRdb ran MiXCR on the PCR reads and lists one entry per CDR3 protein. The sample has more than 5,500 distinct CDR3 sequences; under 30% are singletons. In the case of this clonotype: The antigen is undetermined.

CDR3 length: 13 amino acids. From germline, CDR1 is SGHNT and CDR2 YENEEA. The ends were cut back, 1 base at V and 12 bases at J, with 15 bases in the middle. Specified treatment: roughly 11-day PBMC culture with coronavirus spike peptide pools or control peptides (ViraFEST assay). During the years 2011-2018, before the COVID-19 pandemic, the unexposed donor's CD4+ T cells were collected. Expansion of antigen-specific T cells with peptide pools by ViraFEST preceded sequencing of TCRs. The sequenced sample consisted of CD4+ T cells from blood, cultured in vitro. The sequence derives from a human donor in good health. The chain couples TRBV11-3 to TRBJ1-2; D might be TRBD1 (5 bases). CDR3 sequence (DNA): TGTGCCAGCAGCTTAGGCGGGGCCGGCCGGGACACCTTC. This sequence encodes CASSLGGAGRDTF.